One and the same sample provided the 19 T cell receptor beta chains below, sequenced in a study of cytomegalovirus exposure and HLA in healthy donors. Researchers ran the PCR with 60 Vbeta and 13 Jbeta primers. TCRdb's copy holds only in-frame clones and misses some; the assay was immunoSEQ multiplex PCR. This table holds approximately 100,000 clones, 86% found once. Sequenced material: PBMCs. The receptors stem from a man aged 30 to 39 in good health and CMV-seropositive.

This clone was found a few times. Other DNA sequences in this specimen translate into the identical CDR3. V gene TRBV7-2 combines with J gene TRBJ1-5, with TRBD1 as a possible D gene (5 bases). The CDR3 is 15 amino acids. V lost 1 base, J lost 7 bases, and 14 bases lay in between. CDR1 and CDR2 (germline): SGHTA, FQGNSA. CDR3 sequence: CASSLVAGREQPQHF. CDR3 bases: TGTGCCAGCAGCTTAGTTGCAGGGAGGGAACAGCCCCAGCATTTT. The whole variable domain, filled in from reference TRBV7-2 and TRBJ1-5, reads GAGVSQSPSNKVTEKGKDVELRCDPISGHTALYWYRQSLGQGLEFLIYFQGNSAPDKSGLPSDRFSAERTGGSVSTLTIQRTQQEDSAVYLCASSLVAGREQPQHFGDGTRLSIL.

The gene calls are TRBV30 and TRBJ1-4; no definite D call. Germline values: CDR1 GTSNPN, CDR2 SVGIG (reference sequence). Trimming left V 0 bases short and J 4 bases short, with 9 bases between. This CDR3 has 14 residues. CDR3 DNA sequence: TGTGCCTGGAGTGTAAGCGGGTTTAATGAAAAACTGTTTTTT. Translating it yields CAWSVSGFNEKLFF.

The chain joins TRBV5-6 to TRBJ2-7; D possibly corresponds to TRBD2 (5 bases). The CDR3 runs 14 residues. The V gene lost 0 bases and the J gene lost 3 bases, with 10 bases spanning the gap. CDR1 and CDR2 (germline): SGHDT, YYEEEE. CDR3 sequence: CASSLVSGIYEQYF. The DNA of the CDR3 is TGTGCCAGCAGCTTGGTTTCGGGGATCTACGAGCAGTACTTC.

The V call is TRBV10-3, the J call TRBJ2-2; a possible D gene is TRBD2 (5 bases). Germline loops: CDR1 ENHRY, CDR2 SYGVKD. The CDR3 spans 14 residues. The V gene lost 10 bases and the J gene lost 5 bases, with 17 bases spanning the gap. The CDR3 loop is CATRGVVETGELFF. DNA for the CDR3: TGTGCCACCCGGGGAGTCGTAGAAACCGGGGAGCTGTTTTTT.

The rearrangement joins TRBV11-2 to TRBJ1-6; perhaps TRBD1 as D (6 bases). The germline gives CDR1 SGHAT, CDR2 FQNNGV. V was shortened by 1 base and J by 8 bases, with 9 bases between the two germline ends. The CDR3 totals 14 residues. The CDR3: CASSLVGGHSPLHF. The CDR3 DNA reads TGTGCCAGCAGCTTAGTGGGGGGGCATTCACCCCTCCACTTT.

This clone was observed a handful of times. The V gene is TRBV27, the J gene TRBJ2-3; 7 positions agree with TRBD2. Germline V lookup: CDR1 MNHEY, CDR2 SMNVEV (reference sequence). The V gene end was trimmed by 6 bases and the J gene end by 6 bases; junction bases not matched to a gene: 12. CDR3 length: 15 amino acids. The CDR3 nucleotides are TGTGCCAGCAGACAACTAGCGTTTGTGCGGGATACGCAGTATTTT. Translating it yields CASRQLAFVRDTQYF.

The chain links TRBV25-1 to TRBJ1-2, with D possibly TRBD1 on 6 matching bases. The CDR3 extends over 17 amino acids. Germline loops: CDR1 MGHDK, CDR2 SYGVNS. V lost 1 base and J lost 4, with 19 bases in between. The CDR3 sequence: CASSELSLGARGYGYTF. DNA of the CDR3: TGTGCCAGCAGTGAATTATCCCTGGGGGCTAGGGGCTATGGCTACACCTTC.

Of note for this clone: One end of the junction is discordant with germline, which a read error may explain. The genes are TRBV7-7 and TRBJ2-7, with TRBD2 as a possible D gene (5 bases). CDR1 is SSHAT, CDR2 FNYEAQ, per germline (reference sequence). CDR3 length equals 12 residues. The CDR3 reads CASSLDGGEQYF. The DNA for the CDR3 is TGTGCTAGCAGCTTAGATGGAGGCGAGCAGTACTTC.

The chain uses TRBV29-1 and TRBJ2-5, with 8 bases matching TRBD2. Germline V CDR1 and CDR2: SQVTM, ANQGSEA. CDR3 length: 13 residues. V shed 8 bases, J shed 2 bases, and the junction held 7 bases outside the gene matches. The CDR3 DNA sequence: TGCAGCATCTCCGGGACTAGACAAGAGACCCAGTACTTC. Translated: CSISGTRQETQYF.

The V call is TRBV7-2, the J call TRBJ2-3; D might be TRBD2 (5 bases). The CDR3 is made up of 17 amino acids. Between the trimmed V and J ends, which lost 1 base and 1 base, there was a span of 15 bases. Germline CDR1 SGHTA, CDR2 FQGNSA. CDR3 bases: TGTGCCAGCAGCTTAGGCATGGACTGGCGGGGCACAGATACGCAGTATTTT. Protein product: CASSLGMDWRGTDTQYF.

The rearrangement uses TRBV27 and TRBJ2-7; 7 bases are a match to TRBD1. There are 17 residues in the CDR3. CDR1 MNHEY and CDR2 SMNVEV come from the germline V gene (reference sequence). V was pared by 3 bases and J by 4 bases, with 15 bases of the junction left unmatched. The CDR3 region is CASSFTTTGAGGYEQYF. CDR3 nucleotides: TGTGCCAGCAGTTTTACGACAACAGGGGCAGGTGGATACGAGCAGTACTTC.

The gene calls are TRBV5-1 and TRBJ1-2; no reliable D call. V was cut by 1 base and J by 6 bases, with 7 bases left in between. This CDR3 comprises 12 residues. Per the germline V gene, CDR1 is SGHRS and CDR2 is YFSETQ. The CDR3 here is CASSLTRDGYTF. In DNA form, the CDR3 reads TGCGCCAGCAGCTTGACGCGTGATGGCTACACCTTC.

This clone was seen once. This sample also contains other DNA sequences that code for the same CDR3. V usage is TRBV4-2 and J usage is TRBJ2-5, with D possibly matching TRBD2 (5 bases). Trimming took off 4 bases at V and 3 bases at J, with 15 bases between the two ends. Germline V lookup: CDR1 LGHNA, CDR2 YNFKEQ. This CDR3 is 15 amino acids long. The CDR3 region has the DNA TGTGCCAGCAGCCCGGAAGGTCCGAGGGAAGAGACCCAGTACTTC. Protein product: CASSPEGPREETQYF.

The chain employs TRBV28 and TRBJ2-3; 10 bases agree with TRBD1. The germline CDR1 and CDR2 sequences are MDHEN and SYDVKM. J was trimmed by 8 bases and V by 4 bases; bases with no gene match: 9. The CDR3 loop spans 15 amino acids. The CDR3 region is CASSSGQGPASTQYF. For the CDR3, the DNA is TGTGCCAGCAGTTCGGGACAGGGGCCCGCTAGTACGCAGTATTTT.

The chain's CDR3 is CASSLDPGGRETQYF. The CDR3 nucleotides are TGTGCCAGCAGCTTGGATCCAGGGGGCAGGGAGACCCAGTACTTC. The chain couples TRBV5-4 to TRBJ2-5; TRBD1 matches 8 bases. The CDR3 consists of 15 residues. V dropped 0 bases and J dropped 5; count of bases not matched to a gene: 6. Per germline, CDR1 SGHNT and CDR2 YYREEE (reference sequence).

The chain couples TRBV6-5 to TRBJ2-7; D call uncertain. Germline CDR1 and CDR2: MNHEY and SVGAGI. The CDR3 has 14 residues. Trimming left V 10 bases short and J 0 bases short, with 16 bases between. CDR3 in amino acids: CATRWQRSSYEQYF. As DNA, the CDR3 is TGTGCCACCCGGTGGCAGAGGAGCTCCTACGAGCAGTACTTC.

The CDR3 loop reads CASSASDRDGNTIYF. The CDR3 DNA sequence: TGTGCCAGCAGCGCATCCGACAGGGACGGAAACACCATATATTTT. The chain recombines TRBV9 with TRBJ1-3, with TRBD1 matching over 7 bases. The CDR3 length is 15 residues. The germline V gene encodes CDR1 SGDLS and CDR2 YYNGEE. Unmatched junction bases numbered 7, after V lost 3 bases and J lost 4 bases.

The CDR3 reads CASCPLAGGPNEQFF. The DNA for the CDR3 is TGTGCCAGCTGTCCTCTAGCGGGAGGGCCCAATGAGCAGTTCTTC. This rearrangement joins TRBV6-1 to TRBJ2-1; 12 bases fit TRBD2. The CDR3 totals 15 residues. Per germline, CDR1 MNHNS and CDR2 SASEGT. V was clipped by 8 bases and J by 6 bases; unmatched bases: 8.

The chain employs TRBV10-3 and TRBJ2-2; 8 nucleotides align to TRBD2. There are 17 residues in the CDR3. Germline CDR1 ENHRY, CDR2 SYGVKD. Losses at the gene ends were 7 bases for V and 1 base for J; bases not matched to a gene: 11. The CDR3 loop is CAITSNSGRENTGELFF. The CDR3 region has the DNA TGTGCCATCACGAGTAACAGCGGGAGAGAGAACACCGGGGAGCTGTTTTTT.